This T cell receptor (beta chain) was profiled in a study of human T cells and chemical hapten exposure (dated by TCRdb to about 2021). Background on the whole study: For sensitization, 2% DPC in acetone was applied to a roughly 2 cm by roughly 2 cm area of upper inner arm skin. The study tracked peripheral blood TCR repertoire changes in vivo during primary and secondary sensitization to the hapten diphenylcyclopropenone (DPC) in alopecia patients. Blood samples were taken from patients before sensitization (week 0) and then at 2, 6 and about 24 weeks after DPC sensitization. Patch testing was done on the upper back using Finn chambers containing 0.01% DPC, and results were scored after 6 days according to International Contact Dermatitis Research Group standards. Most of the patients in the cohort were female, and the cohort covered alopecia areata with under or over 50% scalp involvement, alopecia totalis and alopecia universalis. Weekly therapeutic DPC doses were additionally applied to the scalp of patients throughout the roughly 23-week study period. About 28 alopecia patients gave blood for TCR sequencing at one to four time points (pre-sensitization, 2, 6 and 24 weeks). The libraries were sequenced as a pool, and the TCR yield per sample differed mostly because of small variations in library volumes within the pool. Broad study findings and their caveats: Patch test score correlated positively with the number of PT1 expanded TCRs, reaching significance at thresholds 8, 16 and 32 but not at 4. DPC sensitization did not change the number of TCRs with a frequency above 1 in 1000, and there was no evidence of changes in global repertoire structure. Significantly more large CDR3 similarity clusters were formed by expanded TCRs than by pre-sensitization or healthy control sets, consistent with antigen-driven responses. All patients had alopecia, a presumed autoimmune disease, so their immune response might differ from that of healthy individuals. Repeated subsampling changed both the strength of the expansion versus patch-test correlation and the threshold at which the correlation became significant.

The time point label, read with the paper, signifies: patch test 2, 6 weeks after DPC sensitization. Taken with the paper, the label for treatment or condition translates to: therapeutic diphenylcyclopropenone sensitization with weekly scalp DPC. Blood at each patch-test visit was drawn before the patch test was applied. Patients were considered eligible if aged 18 to 70, diagnosed with alopecia and deemed suitable for DPC therapy, and patients were excluded if pregnant. Total RNA was extracted from unfractionated whole blood collected in Tempus Blood RNA tubes. The germline V gene gives CDR1 as SGDLS and CDR2 as YYNGEE. Unmatched junction bases come to 4, with V trimmed by 2 bases and J by 4 bases. Reading from cysteine to phenylalanine, the CDR3 counts 15 amino acids. The read is trimmed to its CDR3 DNA, 45 bases read in frame from base 1. Preparation of the library involved RACE. For sequencing, a NextSeq 500 was employed. Library preparation attached unique molecular identifiers to individual cDNA molecules for quantitative, reproducible TCR counting. From each blood RNA sample, both TCR alpha and TCR beta chains were sequenced. As for the authors' bioinformatics: A median of roughly 99,000 TCRs per sample was observed, with a range of roughly 20,000 to 700,000. V, J and CDR3 annotation of the TCR reads was performed with the Decombinator software suite. For PS versus PT1 abundance plots, all samples were subsampled to the same number of TCRs (28,000). TCRs were defined as expanded if absent before sensitization and observed at least eight times at the 2-week time point. TCRdb trimmed public reads at Q25 via fastp, called clones via MiXCR and kept in-frame beta chains. Rows with a matching CDR3 protein are joined into one entry that keeps the most common DNA and genes. The V and J calls follow TCRdb's processing rather than the paper's. The table for this sample lists tens of thousands of distinct CDR3 sequences; approximately 11% of them were counted only once. Clones ranked in the top ten supply roughly 2% of the sample.

Remarks on this clonotype: Its antigen remains undetermined. Base qualities are not at hand, and no much larger clone is one base apart.

This clonotype was obtained from a man aged 35 to 55 with alopecia areata. Some clones in this sample may be carry-over from other donors' samples. The chain uses TRBV9 and TRBJ2-1, with 9 bases matching TRBD2. The input for sequencing was whole blood, taken in connection with sensitization to the hapten diphenylcyclopropenone (DPC). The DNA sequence is given as TGTGCCAGCAGCGTTAGCGGGAGCCAATACAATGAGCAGTTCTTC. This gives the protein CASSVSGSQYNEQFF.